Sequencing of this TCR beta chain was carried out in a study of T cell clusters in autoimmune cytopenias. The CDR3 runs to 17 residues. The germline V gene has CDR1 SGHVS and CDR2 FNYEAQ. Multiplex touch-down PCR amplified TRB using TRB-A and TRB-B pools in one tube. TCRdb re-called the multiplex PCR reads; every CDR3 protein appears as one record, without DNA. Its table records about 5,100 distinct CDR3 sequences. Tens of thousands of genome equivalents of blood DNA were amplified for TRB. These same records also appear under a second study, on T cell repertoires in aging, cancer and after chemotherapy. That report notes: Compared with age-matched healthy donors, untreated hematological or solid cancer patients showed higher blood TCR clonality. Across the chemotherapy interval, each cancer cohort showed higher median generation probability, suggesting thymic rebound.

The chain employs TRBV7-6 and TRBJ2-1. This TCR came from a human donor in good health. Sequences were obtained from peripheral blood. CDR3 residues: CASSLALAEFSYNEQFF.